The T cell receptor beta chain described here comes from a study of molecular identifiers for immune sequencing clone quantification. TCRdb used MiXCR to reprocess the PCR reads, holding one entry per CDR3 protein. The sample carries a few hundred thousand distinct CDR3 sequences, roughly 24% recorded once. Study findings and constraints: Among around 1 million naive cells, spiked Jurkat TCR RNA from a single cell was reportedly detectable.

This clonotype was observed at least ten times. Its target is not known. Germline V lookup: CDR1 SGHDN, CDR2 FVKESK. Between the trimmed V and J ends, which lost 3 bases and 3 bases, there was a span of 8 bases. This CDR3 comprises 13 residues. The rearrangement uses TRBV14 and TRBJ1-2; the D gene is possibly TRBD1 (5 bases). Sequenced material: naive CD8+ T cells from blood, with Jurkat cell RNA spiked in. Indicated subset: FACS-sorted CD8+CD4-CCR7+CD45RA+ naive T cells. The sequence derives from a human donor in good health. Some libraries in this study had Jurkat cell RNA spiked in. CDR3 protein: CASSHRADYGYTF. CDR3 DNA sequence: TGTGCCAGCAGCCACAGGGCGGACTATGGCTACACCTTC.